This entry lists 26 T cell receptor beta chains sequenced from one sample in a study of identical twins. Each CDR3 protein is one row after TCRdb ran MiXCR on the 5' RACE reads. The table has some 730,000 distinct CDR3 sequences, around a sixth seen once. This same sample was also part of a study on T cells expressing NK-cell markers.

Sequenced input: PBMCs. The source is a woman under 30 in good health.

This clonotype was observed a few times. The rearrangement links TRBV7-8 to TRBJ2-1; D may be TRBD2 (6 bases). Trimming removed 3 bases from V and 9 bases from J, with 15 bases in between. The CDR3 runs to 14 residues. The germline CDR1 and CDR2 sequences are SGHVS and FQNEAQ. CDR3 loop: CASSLPGLHFEQFF. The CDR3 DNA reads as TGTGCCAGCAGCTTGCCGGGACTCCACTTTGAGCAGTTCTTC.

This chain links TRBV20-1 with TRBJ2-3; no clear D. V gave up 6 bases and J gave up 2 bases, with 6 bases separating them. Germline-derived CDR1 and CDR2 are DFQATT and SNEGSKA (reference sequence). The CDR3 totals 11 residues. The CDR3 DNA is TGCAGTGCCCAAAACACAGATACGCAGTATTTT. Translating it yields CSAQNTDTQYF.

The CDR3 reads CASSLRSGALYEQYF. CDR3 bases: TGTGCCAGCAGCTTAAGGTCGGGTGCTCTCTACGAGCAGTACTTC. The V gene is TRBV11-2, the J gene TRBJ2-7; D gene uncertain. V lost 2 bases, J lost 3 bases, and 14 bases lay in between. The CDR3 runs to 15 residues. CDR1 is SGHAT and CDR2 is FQNNGV in the germline V gene.

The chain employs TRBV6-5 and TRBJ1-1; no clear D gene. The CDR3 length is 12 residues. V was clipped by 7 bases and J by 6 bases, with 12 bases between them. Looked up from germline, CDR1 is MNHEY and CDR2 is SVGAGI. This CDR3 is CASTNNGAEAFF. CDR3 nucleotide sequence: TGTGCCAGCACCAACAACGGCGCTGAAGCTTTCTTT.

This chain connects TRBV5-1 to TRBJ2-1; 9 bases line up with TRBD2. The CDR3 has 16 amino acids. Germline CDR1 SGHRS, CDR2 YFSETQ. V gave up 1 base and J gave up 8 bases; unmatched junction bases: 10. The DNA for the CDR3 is TGCGCCAGCAGCTTGAGTTCCGGGACTAGCATCCATGAGCAGTTCTTC. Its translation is CASSLSSGTSIHEQFF.

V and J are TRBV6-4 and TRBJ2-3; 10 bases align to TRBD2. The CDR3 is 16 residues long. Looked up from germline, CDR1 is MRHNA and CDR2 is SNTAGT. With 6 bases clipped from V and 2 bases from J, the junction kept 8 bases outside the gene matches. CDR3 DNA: TGTGCCAGCAGCAGGACTAGCGGAGACCTCACAGATACGCAGTATTTT. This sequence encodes CASSRTSGDLTDTQYF.

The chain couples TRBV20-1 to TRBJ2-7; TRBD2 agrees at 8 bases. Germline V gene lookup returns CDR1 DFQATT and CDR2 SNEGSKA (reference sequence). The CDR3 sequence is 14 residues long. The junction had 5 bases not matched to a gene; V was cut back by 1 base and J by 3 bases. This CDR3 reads CSARGAGADYEQYF. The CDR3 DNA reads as TGCAGTGCTAGAGGAGCGGGGGCCGACTACGAGCAGTACTTC.

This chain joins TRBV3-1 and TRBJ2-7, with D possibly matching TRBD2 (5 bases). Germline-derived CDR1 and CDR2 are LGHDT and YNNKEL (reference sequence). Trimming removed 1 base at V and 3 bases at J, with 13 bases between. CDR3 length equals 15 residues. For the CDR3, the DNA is TGTGCCAGCAGCCAAGCGACGGGGATGCGCTACGAGCAGTACTTC. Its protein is CASSQATGMRYEQYF.

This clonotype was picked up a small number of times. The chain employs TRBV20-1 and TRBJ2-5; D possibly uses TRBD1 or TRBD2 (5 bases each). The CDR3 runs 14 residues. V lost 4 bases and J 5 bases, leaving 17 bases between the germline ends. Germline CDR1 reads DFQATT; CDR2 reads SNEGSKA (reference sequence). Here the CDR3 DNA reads TGCAGTGCTAAAAGGGGTTCTGGCGGGGAGACCCAGTACTTC. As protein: CSAKRGSGGETQYF.

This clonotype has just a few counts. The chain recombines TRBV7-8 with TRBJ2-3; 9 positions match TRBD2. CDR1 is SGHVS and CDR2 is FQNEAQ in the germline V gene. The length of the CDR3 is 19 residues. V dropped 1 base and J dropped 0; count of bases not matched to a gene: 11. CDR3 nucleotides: TGTGCCAGCAGCTTAGAGGTCGGGCGGGAGGGCCGAAGCACAGATACGCAGTATTTT. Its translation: CASSLEVGREGRSTDTQYF.

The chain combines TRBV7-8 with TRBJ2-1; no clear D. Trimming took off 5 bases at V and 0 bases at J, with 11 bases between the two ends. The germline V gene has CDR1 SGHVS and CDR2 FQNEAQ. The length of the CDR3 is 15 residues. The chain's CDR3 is CASSITPSSYNEQFF. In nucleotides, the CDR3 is TGTGCCAGCAGCATCACTCCGAGCTCCTACAATGAGCAGTTCTTC.

The DNA of the CDR3 is TGTGCCATCAGTGATCAAGTGGGGGCGGGAGTGGGCCAAGAGACCCAGTACTTC. Translated, it gives CAISDQVGAGVGQETQYF. The chain uses TRBV10-3 and TRBJ2-5; D possibly corresponds to TRBD2 (7 bases). CDR3 length: 18 amino acids. Germline V gene sequence: CDR1 ENHRY, CDR2 SYGVKD. Trimming pared 3 bases from V and 1 base from J, leaving 21 bases between.

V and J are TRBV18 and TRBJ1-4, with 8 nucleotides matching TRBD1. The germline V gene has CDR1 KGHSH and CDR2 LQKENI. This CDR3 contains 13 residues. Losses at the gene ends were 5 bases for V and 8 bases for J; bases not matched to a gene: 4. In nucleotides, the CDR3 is TGTGCCAGCTCAGGACAGGGTAACGAAAAACTGTTTTTT. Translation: CASSGQGNEKLFF.

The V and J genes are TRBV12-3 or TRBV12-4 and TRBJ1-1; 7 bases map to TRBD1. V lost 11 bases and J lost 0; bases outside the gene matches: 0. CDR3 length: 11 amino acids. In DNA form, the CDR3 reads TGTGCCGGGACAGTGAACACTGAAGCTTTCTTT. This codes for CAGTVNTEAFF.

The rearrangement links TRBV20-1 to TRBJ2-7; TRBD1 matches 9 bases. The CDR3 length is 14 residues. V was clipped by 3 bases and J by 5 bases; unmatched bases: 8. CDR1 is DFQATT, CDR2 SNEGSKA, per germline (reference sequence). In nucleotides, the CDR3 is TGCAGTGCTAGCCGGGACAGGGAACGCGACGAGCAGTACTTC. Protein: CSASRDRERDEQYF.

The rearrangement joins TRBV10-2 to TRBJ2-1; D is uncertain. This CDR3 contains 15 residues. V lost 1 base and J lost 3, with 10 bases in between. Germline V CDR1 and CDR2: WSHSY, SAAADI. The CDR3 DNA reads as TGCGCCAGCAGTGAGTTAGTTGGAGACTACAATGAGCAGTTCTTC. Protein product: CASSELVGDYNEQFF.

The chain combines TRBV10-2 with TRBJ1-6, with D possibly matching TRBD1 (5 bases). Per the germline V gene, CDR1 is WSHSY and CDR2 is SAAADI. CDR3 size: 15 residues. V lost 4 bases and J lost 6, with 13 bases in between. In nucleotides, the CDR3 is TGCGCCAGCAGTGTATCGGACACCGGTAATTCACCCCTCCACTTT. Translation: CASSVSDTGNSPLHF.

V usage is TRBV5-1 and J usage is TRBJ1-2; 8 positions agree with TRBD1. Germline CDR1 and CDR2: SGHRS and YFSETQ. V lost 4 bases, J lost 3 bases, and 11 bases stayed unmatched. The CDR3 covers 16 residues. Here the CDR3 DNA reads TGCGCCAGCAGCGAAACTCCGGGACAGGTGCACTATGGCTACACCTTC. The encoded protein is CASSETPGQVHYGYTF.

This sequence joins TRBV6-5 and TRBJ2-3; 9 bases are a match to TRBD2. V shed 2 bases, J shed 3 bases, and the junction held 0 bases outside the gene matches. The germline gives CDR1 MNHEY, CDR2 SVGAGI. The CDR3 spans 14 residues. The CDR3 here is CASSYAGGTDTQYF. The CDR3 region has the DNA TGTGCCAGCAGTTACGCGGGAGGGACAGATACGCAGTATTTT.

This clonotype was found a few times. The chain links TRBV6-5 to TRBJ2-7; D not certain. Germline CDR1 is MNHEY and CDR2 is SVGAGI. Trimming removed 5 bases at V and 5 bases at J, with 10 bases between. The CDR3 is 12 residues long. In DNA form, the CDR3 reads TGTGCCAGCAGTCCTGGTATCCACGAGCAGTACTTC. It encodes CASSPGIHEQYF.

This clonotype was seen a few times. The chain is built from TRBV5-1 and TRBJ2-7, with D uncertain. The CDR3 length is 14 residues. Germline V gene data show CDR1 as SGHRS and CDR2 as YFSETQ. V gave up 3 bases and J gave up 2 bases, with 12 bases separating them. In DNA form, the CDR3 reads TGCGCCAGCAGCTCGGCGAGCGCCCCCTACGAGCAGTACTTC. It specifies CASSSASAPYEQYF.

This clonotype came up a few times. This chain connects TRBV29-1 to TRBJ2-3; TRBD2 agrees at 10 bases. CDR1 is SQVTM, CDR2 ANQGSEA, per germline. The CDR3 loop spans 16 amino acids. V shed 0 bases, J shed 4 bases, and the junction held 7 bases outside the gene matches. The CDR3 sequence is CSVEDSASGSADTQYF. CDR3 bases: TGCAGCGTTGAAGATTCAGCTAGCGGGAGCGCAGATACGCAGTATTTT.

The CDR3 here is CSARHEGGNTIYF. The CDR3 region has the DNA TGCAGTGCTAGACATGAGGGTGGAAACACCATATATTTT. The rearrangement joins TRBV20-1 to TRBJ1-3, with D unclear. Trimming pared 2 bases from V and 3 bases from J, leaving 8 bases between. The CDR3 is 13 residues long. Looked up from germline, CDR1 is DFQATT and CDR2 is SNEGSKA (reference sequence).

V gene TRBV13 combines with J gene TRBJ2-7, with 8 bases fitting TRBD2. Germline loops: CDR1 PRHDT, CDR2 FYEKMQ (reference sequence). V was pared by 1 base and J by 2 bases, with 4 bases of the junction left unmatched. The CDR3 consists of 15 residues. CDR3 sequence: CASSLDAGGTYEQYF. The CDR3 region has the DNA TGTGCCAGCAGCTTAGACGCGGGGGGAACCTACGAGCAGTACTTC.

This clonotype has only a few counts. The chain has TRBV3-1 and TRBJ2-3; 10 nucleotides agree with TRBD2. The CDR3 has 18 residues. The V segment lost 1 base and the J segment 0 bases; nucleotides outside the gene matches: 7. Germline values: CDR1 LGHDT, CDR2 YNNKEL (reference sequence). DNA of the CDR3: TGTGCCAGCAGCCAAGTGGCTAGCGGGGGAGCGAGCACAGATACGCAGTATTTT. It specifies CASSQVASGGASTDTQYF.

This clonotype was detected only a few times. DNA for the CDR3: TGTGCCAGCAGTCCTTGGGACAGGGCCGGGGAGCTGTTTTTT. Encoded protein: CASSPWDRAGELFF. V is TRBV12-3 or TRBV12-4 and J is TRBJ2-2; 9 bases map to TRBD1. This CDR3 has 14 amino acids. V lost 5 bases, J lost 6 bases, and 4 bases stayed unmatched.